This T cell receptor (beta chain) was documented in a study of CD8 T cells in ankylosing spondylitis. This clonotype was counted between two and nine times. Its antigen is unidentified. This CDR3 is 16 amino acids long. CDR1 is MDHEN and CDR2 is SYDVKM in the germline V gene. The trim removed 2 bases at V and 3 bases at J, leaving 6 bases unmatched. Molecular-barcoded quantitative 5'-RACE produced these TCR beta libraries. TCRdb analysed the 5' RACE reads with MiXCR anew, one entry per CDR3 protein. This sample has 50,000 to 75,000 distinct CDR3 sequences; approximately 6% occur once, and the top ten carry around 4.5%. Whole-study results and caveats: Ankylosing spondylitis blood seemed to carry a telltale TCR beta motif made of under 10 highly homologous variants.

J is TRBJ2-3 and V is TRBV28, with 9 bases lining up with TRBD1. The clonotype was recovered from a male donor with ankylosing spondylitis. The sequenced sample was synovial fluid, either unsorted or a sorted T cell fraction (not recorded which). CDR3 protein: CASSLPQGAGTDTQYF. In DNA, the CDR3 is TGTGCCAGCAGTTTACCACAGGGGGCAGGGACAGATACGCAGTATTTT.